The clone carrying this T cell receptor beta chain has just a few counts. What it binds is not known. The CDR3 consists of 16 residues. V was pared by 3 bases and J by 0 bases, with 6 bases of the junction left unmatched. CDR1 and CDR2 (germline): MNHEY, SVGAGI. The table came from immunoSEQ multiplex PCR; TCRdb's copy has only in-frame clones and leaves some out. This sample has roughly 85,000 clones; approximately 90% occur once, and the top ten carry 7% to 8.5%. This sample was included in a study of graft-versus-host responses after intestinal transplantation. On the study more broadly: All recipients were given anti-thymocyte globulin induction, and tacrolimus and steroids were then administered for about three years. Study results and limitations: Within the allografts of patients who had graft-donor T cell macrochimerism, graft-versus-host to host-versus-graft clonal ratios were high. Researchers found GvH clones in recipient marrow, and some showed up first in ileum or blood.

Here the sequenced sample was unstimulated CD8+ T cells sorted from spleen or lymph node cells, taken before transplant. V is TRBV6-5 and J is TRBJ2-7, with 9 bases lining up with TRBD1. The clonotype was recovered from a human donor who was the organ donor for an intestinal transplant. The chain's CDR3 is CASSYVGTGNSYEQYF. CDR3 nucleotide sequence: TGTGCCAGCAGTTATGTTGGGACAGGGAACTCCTACGAGCAGTACTTC.